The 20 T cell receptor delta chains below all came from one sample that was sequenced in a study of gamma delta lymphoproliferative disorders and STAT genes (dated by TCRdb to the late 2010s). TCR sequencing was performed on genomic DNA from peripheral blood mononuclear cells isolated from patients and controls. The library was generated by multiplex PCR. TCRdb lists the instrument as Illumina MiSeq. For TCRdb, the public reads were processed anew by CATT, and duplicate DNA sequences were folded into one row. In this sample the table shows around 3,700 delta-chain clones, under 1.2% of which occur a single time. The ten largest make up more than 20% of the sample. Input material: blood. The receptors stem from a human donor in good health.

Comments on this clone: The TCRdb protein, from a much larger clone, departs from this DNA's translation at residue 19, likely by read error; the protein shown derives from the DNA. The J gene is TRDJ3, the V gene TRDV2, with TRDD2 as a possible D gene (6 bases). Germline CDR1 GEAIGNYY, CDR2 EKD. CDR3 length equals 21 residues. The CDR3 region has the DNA TGTGCCTGTGACTTTGCAGACGTTGGGATCTTAACTTCCTGGGACACCCGACAGGTGTTTTTC. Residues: CACDFADVGILTSWDTRQVFF.

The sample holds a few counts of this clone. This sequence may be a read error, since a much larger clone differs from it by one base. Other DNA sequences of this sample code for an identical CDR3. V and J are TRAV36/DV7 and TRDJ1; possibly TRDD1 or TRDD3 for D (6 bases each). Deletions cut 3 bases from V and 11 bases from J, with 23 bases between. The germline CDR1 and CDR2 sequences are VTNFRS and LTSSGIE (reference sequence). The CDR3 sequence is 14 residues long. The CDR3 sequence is CAVGNTWGTIKLIF. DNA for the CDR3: TGTGCTGTGGGAAATACCTGGGGAACAATTAAGCTCATCTTT.

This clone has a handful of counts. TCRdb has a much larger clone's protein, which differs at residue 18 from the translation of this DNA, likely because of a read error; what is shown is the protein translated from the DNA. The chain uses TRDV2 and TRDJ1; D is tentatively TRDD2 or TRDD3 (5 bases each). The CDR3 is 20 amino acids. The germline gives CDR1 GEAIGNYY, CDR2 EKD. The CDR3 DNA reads TGTGCCTGTGACACCCTTTCTGATAGGAGTACTGGAACCTACACCGATAAACCCATCTTT. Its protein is CACDTLSDRSTGTYTDKPIF.

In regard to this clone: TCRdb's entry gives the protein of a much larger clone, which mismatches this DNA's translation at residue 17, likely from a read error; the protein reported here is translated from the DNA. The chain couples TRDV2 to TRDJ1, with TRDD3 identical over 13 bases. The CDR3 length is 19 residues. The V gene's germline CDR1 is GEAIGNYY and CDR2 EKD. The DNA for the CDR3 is TGTGCCTGTGACACTTTACTGGGGGATACGCGAAGAGGACCCGATAAATTCATCTTT. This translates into CACDTLLGDTRRGPDKFIF.

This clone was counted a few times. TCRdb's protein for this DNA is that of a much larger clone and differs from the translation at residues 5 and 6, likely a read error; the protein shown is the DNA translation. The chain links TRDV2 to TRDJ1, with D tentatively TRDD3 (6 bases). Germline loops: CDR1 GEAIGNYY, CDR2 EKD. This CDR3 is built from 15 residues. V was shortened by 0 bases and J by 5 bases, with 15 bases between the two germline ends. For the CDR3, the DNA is TGTGCCTGTGACACCGGGGGGACCCCGGGGGATAAACTCATCTTT. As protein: CACDTGGTPGDKLIF.

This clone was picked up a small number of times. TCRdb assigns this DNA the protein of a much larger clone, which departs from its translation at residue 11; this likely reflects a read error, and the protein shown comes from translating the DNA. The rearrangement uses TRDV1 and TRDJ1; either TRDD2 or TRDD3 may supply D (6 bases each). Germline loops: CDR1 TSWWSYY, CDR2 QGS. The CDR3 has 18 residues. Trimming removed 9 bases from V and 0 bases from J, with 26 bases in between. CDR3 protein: CALQFLYLTGRDTDKLIF. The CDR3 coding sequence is TGTGCTCTCCAATTCCTATACCTTACTGGGAGAGACACCGATAAACTCATCTTT.

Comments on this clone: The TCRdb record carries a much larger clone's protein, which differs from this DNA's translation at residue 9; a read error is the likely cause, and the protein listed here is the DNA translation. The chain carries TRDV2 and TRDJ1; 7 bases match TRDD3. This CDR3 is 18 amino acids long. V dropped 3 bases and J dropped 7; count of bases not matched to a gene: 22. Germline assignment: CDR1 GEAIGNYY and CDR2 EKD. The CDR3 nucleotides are TGTGCCTGTGACCGTCTTTCCCCGGAGGGGGGATTATACGGTAAACTCATCTTT. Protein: CACDRLSPEGGLYGKLIF.

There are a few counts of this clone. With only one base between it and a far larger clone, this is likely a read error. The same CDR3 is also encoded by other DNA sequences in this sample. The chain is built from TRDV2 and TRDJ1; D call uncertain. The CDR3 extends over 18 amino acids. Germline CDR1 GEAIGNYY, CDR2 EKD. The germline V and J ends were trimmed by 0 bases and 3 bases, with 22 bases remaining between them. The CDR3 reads CACDTLPGGQKVADKLIF. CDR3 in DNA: TGTGCCTGTGACACCCTACCGGGTGGGCAGAAAGTGGCCGATAAACTCATCTTT.

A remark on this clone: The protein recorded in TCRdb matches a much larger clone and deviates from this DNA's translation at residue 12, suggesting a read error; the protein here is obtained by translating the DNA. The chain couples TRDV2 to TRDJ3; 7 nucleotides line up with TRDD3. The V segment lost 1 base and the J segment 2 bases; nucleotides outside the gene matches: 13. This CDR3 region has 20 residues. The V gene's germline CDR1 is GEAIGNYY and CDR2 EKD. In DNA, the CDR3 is TGTGCCTGTGACACGGCTGGGGGCCACTCCAGCCCCTGGGACACCCGACAGATGTTTTTC. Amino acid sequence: CACDTAGGHSSPWDTRQMFF.

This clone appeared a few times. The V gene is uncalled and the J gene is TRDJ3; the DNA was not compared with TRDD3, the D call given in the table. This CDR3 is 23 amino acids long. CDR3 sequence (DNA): TGTGCTTCATTGTGCCTTCCTCCCTGGTGGGGGTTGTACTCCTCCTGGGACACCCGACAGATGTTTTTC. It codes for CASLCLPPWWGLYSSWDTRQMFF.

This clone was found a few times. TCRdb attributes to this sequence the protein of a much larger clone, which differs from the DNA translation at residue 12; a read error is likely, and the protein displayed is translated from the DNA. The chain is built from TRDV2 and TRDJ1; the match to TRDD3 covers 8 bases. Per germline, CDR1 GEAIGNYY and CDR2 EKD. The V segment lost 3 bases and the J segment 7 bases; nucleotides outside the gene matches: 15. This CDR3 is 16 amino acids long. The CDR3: CACDARRDWGSPKLIF. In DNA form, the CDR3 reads TGTGCCTGTGACGCCCGGAGGGACTGGGGGTCCCCTAAACTCATCTTT.

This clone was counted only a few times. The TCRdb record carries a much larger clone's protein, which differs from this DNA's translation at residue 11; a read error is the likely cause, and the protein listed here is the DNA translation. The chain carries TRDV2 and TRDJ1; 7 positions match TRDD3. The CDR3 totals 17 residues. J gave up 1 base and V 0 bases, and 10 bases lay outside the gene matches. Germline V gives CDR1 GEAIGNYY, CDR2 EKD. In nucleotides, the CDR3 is TGTGCCTGTGACACCCTAAAGGTACTGGGGACCACCGATAAACTCATCTTT. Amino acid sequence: CACDTLKVLGTTDKLIF.

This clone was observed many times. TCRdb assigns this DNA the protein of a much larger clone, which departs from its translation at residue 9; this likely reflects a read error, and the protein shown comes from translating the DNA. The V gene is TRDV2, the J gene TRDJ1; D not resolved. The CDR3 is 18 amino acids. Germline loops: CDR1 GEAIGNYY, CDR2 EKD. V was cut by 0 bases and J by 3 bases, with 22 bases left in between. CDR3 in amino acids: CACDTLPGRQKVADKLIF. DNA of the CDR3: TGTGCCTGTGACACCCTGCCGGGTAGGCAGAAAGTGGCCGATAAACTCATCTTT.

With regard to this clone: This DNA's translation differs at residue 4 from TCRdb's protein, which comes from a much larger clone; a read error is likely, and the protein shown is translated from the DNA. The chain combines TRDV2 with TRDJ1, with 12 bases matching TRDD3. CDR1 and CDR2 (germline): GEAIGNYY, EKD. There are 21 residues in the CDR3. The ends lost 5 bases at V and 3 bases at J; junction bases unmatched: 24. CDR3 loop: CACGPMRTGGYRAYEPDKLIF. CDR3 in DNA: TGTGCCTGTGGCCCTATGCGTACTGGGGGATACAGGGCTTACGAACCCGATAAACTCATCTTT.

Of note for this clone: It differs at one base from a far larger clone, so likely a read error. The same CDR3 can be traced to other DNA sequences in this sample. DNA of the CDR3: TGTGCCTGTGACACCGTTGGGCTGGGGGATACTCGAACCGATAAACTCATTTTT. Encoded protein: CACDTVGLGDTRTDKLIF. This chain connects TRDV2 to TRDJ1; 11 bases match TRDD3. The CDR3 is 18 residues long. Germline lookup yields CDR1 GEAIGNYY and CDR2 EKD.

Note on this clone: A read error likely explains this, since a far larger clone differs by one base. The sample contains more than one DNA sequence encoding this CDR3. The CDR3 DNA follows: TGTGCCTGTGACACCCTGGGGGATCCAAACACCGATAAACTCATCTTT. Protein sequence: CACDTLGDPNTDKLIF. This sequence joins TRDV2 and TRDJ1, with TRDD3 identical over 9 bases. Germline V lookup: CDR1 GEAIGNYY, CDR2 EKD. Germline trimming cut 0 bases from V and 0 bases from J; bases unmatched to any gene: 4. The CDR3 covers 16 residues.

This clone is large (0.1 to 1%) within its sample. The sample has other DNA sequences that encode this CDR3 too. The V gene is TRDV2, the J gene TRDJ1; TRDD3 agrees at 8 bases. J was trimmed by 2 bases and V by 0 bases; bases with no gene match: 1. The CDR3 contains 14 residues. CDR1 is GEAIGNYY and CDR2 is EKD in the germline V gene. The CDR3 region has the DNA TGTGCCTGTGACACCATGGGGGATACCGATAAACTCATCTTT. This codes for CACDTMGDTDKLIF.

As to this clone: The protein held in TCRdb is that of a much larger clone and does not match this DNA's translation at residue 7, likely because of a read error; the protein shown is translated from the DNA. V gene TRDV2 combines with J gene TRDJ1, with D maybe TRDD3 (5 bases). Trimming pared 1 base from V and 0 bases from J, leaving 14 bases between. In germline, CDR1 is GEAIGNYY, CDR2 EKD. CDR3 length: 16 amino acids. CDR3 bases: TGTGCCTGTGACACGGTTAGGGGGCAGTACACCGATAAACTCATCTTT. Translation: CACDTVRGQYTDKLIF.

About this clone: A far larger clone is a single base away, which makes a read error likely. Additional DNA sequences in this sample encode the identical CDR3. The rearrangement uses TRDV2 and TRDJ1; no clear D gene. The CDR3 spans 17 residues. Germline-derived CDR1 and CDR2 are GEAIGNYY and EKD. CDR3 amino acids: CACDTLAGSTDTDKLIF. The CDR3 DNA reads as TGTGCCTGTGACACGTTAGCCGGATCTACGGACACCGATAAACTCATTTTT.

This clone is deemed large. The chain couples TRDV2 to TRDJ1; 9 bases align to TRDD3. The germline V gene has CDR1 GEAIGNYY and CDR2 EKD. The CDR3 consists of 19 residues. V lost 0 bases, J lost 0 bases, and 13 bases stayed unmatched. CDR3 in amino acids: CACDTVRLGEEAHTDKLIF. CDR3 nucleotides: TGTGCCTGTGACACCGTCCGACTGGGGGAGGAGGCCCACACCGATAAACTCATCTTT.